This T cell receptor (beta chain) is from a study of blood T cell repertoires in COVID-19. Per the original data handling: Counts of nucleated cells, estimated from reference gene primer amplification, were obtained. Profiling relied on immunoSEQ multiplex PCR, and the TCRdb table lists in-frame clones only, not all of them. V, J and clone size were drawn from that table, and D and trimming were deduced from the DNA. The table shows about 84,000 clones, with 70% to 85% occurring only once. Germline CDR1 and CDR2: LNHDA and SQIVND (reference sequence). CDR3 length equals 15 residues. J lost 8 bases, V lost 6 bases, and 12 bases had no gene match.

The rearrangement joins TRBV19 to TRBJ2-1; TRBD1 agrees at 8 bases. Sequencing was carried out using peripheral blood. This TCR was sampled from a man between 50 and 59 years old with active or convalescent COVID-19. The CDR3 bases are TGTGCCAGTAGCCAGGGGGAGCAGGGGGCTTATGAGCAGTTCTTC. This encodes CASSQGEQGAYEQFF.